This T cell receptor beta chain was identified in a study of blood T cell repertoires in COVID-19. Study at large: Acute and convalescent COVID-19 samples came from the United States, Italy and Spain. Nucleic acid was either cDNA or gDNA, and it came from T cells, B-cell-depleted T cells, or PBMCs.

Germline V gives CDR1 SGHRS, CDR2 YFSETQ. This CDR3 is built from 15 residues. Trimming removed 0 bases from V and 1 base from J; junction bases left unmatched: 4. Libraries were prepared by immunoSEQ multiplex PCR; TCRdb keeps only in-frame clonotypes and omits some of them. The sample has roughly 240,000 clones; around nine tenths are singletons. This sequence was found in a woman in her sixties who had recovered from COVID-19. Sequenced: peripheral blood. The chain has TRBV5-1 and TRBJ2-7, with TRBD1 matching 7 bases. The CDR3 loop reads CASSLALQGSYEQYF. In DNA, the CDR3 is TGCGCCAGCAGCTTGGCCCTACAGGGGTCCTACGAGCAGTACTTC.